This T cell receptor beta chain appears in the sequencing data of a study of cytomegalovirus exposure and HLA in healthy donors. Profiling relied on immunoSEQ multiplex PCR, and the TCRdb table lists in-frame clones only, not all of them. The data contain roughly 100,000 clones, less than 95% of them singletons. The study's findings and limits: Whilst most TCR sequences proved rare, a subset of public TCRs occurred across many donors.

With respect to this clone: Its antigen is not identified.

The CDR3 loop spans 15 amino acids. CDR1 and CDR2 from the germline V gene are LNHDA and SQIVND (reference sequence). Trimming took 4 bases from V and 4 from J; bases not matched to a gene: 8. This receptor was taken from a woman aged 18-35 years in good health and CMV-seronegative. The chain combines TRBV19 with TRBJ1-1, with 8 bases fitting TRBD1. Material: PBMCs. CDR3 sequence reads: CASSTQTGGSTEAFF. The CDR3 bases are TGTGCCAGTAGTACCCAAACAGGGGGGAGCACTGAAGCTTTCTTT. The full variable domain, in which reference TRBV19 and TRBJ1-1 provide the parts outside the CDR3, is DGGITQSPKYLFRKEGQNVTLSCEQNLNHDAMYWYRQDPGQGLRLIYYSQIVNDFQKGDIAEGYSVSREKKESFPLTVTSAQKNPTAFYLCASSTQTGGSTEAFFGQGTRLTVV.